These 10 T cell receptor beta chains were sequenced from one sample in a study of Ad26.COV2.S vaccination and SARS-CoV-2 variants. Treatment noted: 15 to 20 received Ad26.COV2.S at low or high dose, single or two shots; about 5 received placebo; per-sample allocation not given. The samples date from day 63 after the first vaccine or placebo injection. Repertoires were generated with immunoSEQ multiplex PCR, while TCRdb's copy carries only in-frame clones and drops some. In the table there are a few hundred thousand clones, about 90% of which are singletons. Sequencing was performed on peripheral blood, taken in a trial of Ad26.COV2.S vaccine versus placebo. Receptor source: a person aged 18 to 59 who received the Ad26.COV2.S COVID-19 vaccine or a placebo.

This chain uses TRBV12-3 or TRBV12-4 with TRBJ1-2; D is ambiguous. This CDR3 is built from 13 residues. V gave up 2 bases and J gave up 7 bases, with 11 bases separating them. CDR3 loop: CASSLREGGGYTF. CDR3 DNA: TGTGCCAGCAGTTTACGCGAAGGCGGTGGCTACACCTTC.

The gene calls are TRBV19 and TRBJ1-1; 9 positions agree with TRBD1. The CDR3 extends over 14 amino acids. Trimming at V came to 6 bases and at J to 1 base, leaving 3 bases not matched to a gene. Germline-derived CDR1 and CDR2 are LNHDA and SQIVND (reference sequence). The CDR3 sequence is CASRGDRENTEAFF. The DNA for the CDR3 is TGTGCCAGTAGGGGGGACAGGGAGAACACTGAAGCTTTCTTT.

The chain combines TRBV5-1 with TRBJ1-1; perhaps TRBD1 as D (6 bases). The CDR3 length is 14 residues. Trimming removed 4 bases from V and 8 bases from J, with 18 bases in between. The V gene's germline CDR1 is SGHRS and CDR2 YFSETQ. DNA of the CDR3: TGCGCCAGCAGCCGGGACAACATAAGGGGCGAAGCTTTCTTT. It is translated as CASSRDNIRGEAFF.

The chain has TRBV29-1 and TRBJ1-1, with D unresolved. Between the trimmed V and J ends, which lost 8 bases and 0 bases, there was a span of 13 bases. The length of the CDR3 is 13 residues. CDR1 SQVTM and CDR2 ANQGSEA come from the germline V gene. CDR3 sequence (DNA): TGCAGCATTCTAGGGCAATTGAACACTGAAGCTTTCTTT. Its protein is CSILGQLNTEAFF.

This rearrangement joins TRBV7-8 to TRBJ1-6, with 7 bases identical to TRBD1. Germline V gives CDR1 SGHVS, CDR2 FQNEAQ. The CDR3 runs to 17 residues. V shed 3 bases and J 3 bases; nucleotides not matched to a gene: 8. The CDR3 reads CASSFDQGEFYNSPLHF. In nucleotides, the CDR3 is TGTGCCAGCAGCTTCGACCAGGGGGAGTTCTATAATTCACCCCTCCACTTT. Variable domain in full (rest from reference TRBV7-8 and TRBJ1-6): GAGVSQSPRYKVAKRGQDVALRCDPISGHVSLFWYQQALGQGPEFLTYFQNEAQLDKSGLPSDRFFAERPEGSVSTLKIQRTQQEDSAVYLCASSFDQGEFYNSPLHFGNGTRLTVT.

This clone was counted between two and nine times. The rearrangement links TRBV14 to TRBJ2-7; a weak D match, TRBD1 (5 bases). Germline V gene sequence: CDR1 SGHDN, CDR2 FVKESK. V dropped 5 bases and J dropped 2 bases, with 7 bases sitting between them. The CDR3 is made up of 12 amino acids. CDR3 in amino acids: CASSTGAYEQYF. In DNA form, the CDR3 reads TGTGCCAGCAGCACAGGAGCCTACGAGCAGTACTTC.

V and J are TRBV7-8 and TRBJ1-5, with D maybe TRBD1 (5 bases). The V gene lost 1 base and the J gene lost 2 bases, with 12 bases spanning the gap. The CDR3 has 16 residues. Germline V gene sequence: CDR1 SGHVS, CDR2 FQNEAQ. The CDR3 protein is CASSLGRVDRNQPQHF. The CDR3, as DNA: TGTGCCAGCAGCTTAGGCAGGGTTGATCGCAATCAGCCCCAGCATTTT.

The chain is built from TRBV27 and TRBJ2-7; the D gene is possibly TRBD1 (7 bases). The CDR3 is made up of 15 amino acids. Germline V gene data show CDR1 as MNHEY and CDR2 as SMNVEV (reference sequence). The germline V and J ends were trimmed by 6 bases and 3 bases, with 18 bases remaining between them. CDR3 sequence (DNA): TGTGCCAGCAGACAGAAGGCAGGGGGGATCTACGAGCAGTACTTC. It is translated as CASRQKAGGIYEQYF.

The J gene is TRBJ2-1, the V gene TRBV7-8, with 13 nucleotides matching TRBD2. Germline assignment: CDR1 SGHVS and CDR2 FQNEAQ. This CDR3 is built from 16 residues. V lost 5 bases and J lost 6; bases outside the gene matches: 7. CDR3 residues: CASSQRLAGGGNEQFF. The CDR3 DNA reads TGTGCCAGCAGCCAGCGACTAGCGGGAGGAGGCAATGAGCAGTTCTTC. The full variable domain, completed using reference TRBV7-8 and TRBJ2-1, is GAGVSQSPRYKVAKRGQDVALRCDPISGHVSLFWYQQALGQGPEFLTYFQNEAQLDKSGLPSDRFFAERPEGSVSTLKIQRTQQEDSAVYLCASSQRLAGGGNEQFFGPGTRLTVL.

The rearrangement uses TRBV7-3 and TRBJ2-3; 9 bases match TRBD2. CDR3 length: 14 residues. The germline V gene has CDR1 SGHTA and CDR2 FQGTGA. CDR3 sequence (DNA): TGTGCTTCCGCAGCGGGAGGCGTTTCAGATACGCAGTATTTT. It specifies CASAAGGVSDTQYF.